This T cell receptor beta chain was obtained from a study of blood T cell repertoires in COVID-19. Across the whole study: The origin of the acute and convalescent COVID-19 samples was the United States, Italy and Spain.

Participants spanned ages roughly 18 to 95 years and resided in 20 to 30 US areas. Cohorts were determined from participant-reported clinical history. Each recovered donor of Cohort 3 presented with two negative PCRs, clearance, or symptom resolution. Per germline, CDR1 MNHEY and CDR2 SVGAGI. The CDR3 contains 15 residues. Trimming removed 5 bases from V and 0 bases from J; junction bases left unmatched: 6. Produced via immunoSEQ multiplex PCR; TCRdb's table is partial and in-frame only. Found here are hundreds of thousands of clones, about 85% of them singletons; the top ten hold under 3.5%. The specimen sequenced was PBMCs or T cells enriched from blood (not recorded which). The V and J genes are TRBV6-5 and TRBJ1-2; 7 bases fit TRBD1. The source of this sequence is a woman between 45 and 65 years old who had recovered from COVID-19. The CDR3 here is CASSRPGQANYGYTF. CDR3 nucleotide sequence: TGTGCCAGCAGTCGTCCCGGACAGGCTAACTATGGCTACACCTTC.